The T cell receptor (beta chain) described here comes from a study of CD4 and CD8 cells across lung adenocarcinoma regions. MiXCR was run by TCRdb on the PCR reads, yielding one entry per CDR3 protein. The repertoire holds under 15,000 distinct CDR3 sequences, with 45% to 50% as singletons. About this clonotype: Relative to the germline gene, one junction end is altered; a read error may explain this.

Germline CDR1 and CDR2: MNHNS and SASEGT. CDR3 length: 16 residues. This sequence was found in a male donor with lung adenocarcinoma. The CD4 and CD8 labels of this study may be unreliable. Sequencing was carried out using CD8+ T cells from the margin of a lung tumor. The chain combines TRBV6-1 with TRBJ2-3, with a possible D match to TRBD2 (7 bases). The CDR3 protein is CASREAGEGGPETQYF. The CDR3 nucleotides read TGTGCCAGCAGGGAAGCTGGGGAGGGGGGCCCAGAGACGCAGTACTTT.